Here is one T cell receptor beta chain with its context. The V end lost 0 bases, the J end lost 5 bases, and 11 bases lay between the germline ends. Germline V gives CDR1 MNHEY, CDR2 SVGAGI. The CDR3 has 16 residues. These data come from a study of blood T cell repertoires in COVID-19. Turning to the study itself: Acute-phase and convalescent COVID-19 samples originated in the United States, Italy and Spain. In each case, the material was cDNA or gDNA derived from T cells, B-cell-depleted T cells, or PBMCs.

Study processing details: Amplifying reference gene primers gave estimates of nucleated cell counts. Some clones are missing from TCRdb's copy, which holds only in-frame ones; the method was immunoSEQ multiplex PCR. From that table come the V and J calls and clone size; the DNA was used to work out D and trimming. The sample includes over 200,000 clones, 86% of them seen just once. The origin of this receptor is a young man who had recovered from COVID-19. Sequenced sample: peripheral blood. This sequence joins TRBV6-5 and TRBJ1-6, with D perhaps TRBD1 (5 bases). The CDR3 nucleotides read TGTGCCAGCAGTTACTCGGGTACCAGGGATAATTCACCCCTCCACTTT. Its translation is CASSYSGTRDNSPLHF.